The rows below give T cell receptor beta chains drawn from one sample of a study of T-cell memory formation after mild COVID-19. TCRdb re-called the 5' RACE reads through MiXCR, storing one row per CDR3 protein. The sample has roughly 190,000 distinct CDR3 sequences, under 12% seen once; the top ten hold roughly 3.2%. The sequenced material came from PBMCs or a T cell subset sorted from them (not recorded which). The receptors were sampled from a man younger than 35 who had mild COVID-19 (a few samples of this study predate the infection). Cell type and time point are not known. Each CDR3 is given with its conserved first and last residue. A D gene is named only where the DNA matches it firmly. For some rows the clone size is stated as once, few or many, or as a class when expanded; others skip it.

v_call	j_call	clone_size	d_call	cdr3_aa	cdr3_nt
TRBV3-1	TRBJ2-2	.	.	CASSQARAGNTGELFF	TGTGCCAGCAGCCAAGCCCGGGCGGGAAACACCGGGGAGCTGTTTTTT
TRBV5-1	TRBJ2-5	.	.	CASSLEGVPETQYF	TGCGCCAGCAGCTTGGAGGGGGTTCCCGAGACCCAGTACTTC
TRBV5-5	TRBJ1-5	.	.	CASSLDSLGQPQHF	TGTGCCAGCAGCTTGGATTCGCTCGGGCAGCCCCAGCATTTT
TRBV2	TRBJ2-3	.	.	CASRETDTQYF	TGTGCCAGCCGGGAGACAGATACGCAGTATTTT
TRBV20-1	TRBJ2-1	many	TRBD2	CSAAGTSLNEQFF	TGCAGTGCAGCCGGGACTAGCCTCAATGAGCAGTTCTTC
TRBV23-1	TRBJ1-5	few	TRBD1	CASSLKDRAYSNQPQHF	TGCGCCAGCAGTCTAAAGGACAGGGCGTATAGCAATCAGCCCCAGCATTTT
TRBV4-2	TRBJ2-3	few	TRBD2	CASSQDLEEAGGNTQYF	TGTGCCAGCAGCCAAGATTTGGAGGAAGCGGGGGGTAATACGCAGTATTTT
TRBV3-1	TRBJ2-3	.	.	CASSQDGSRTDTQYF	TGTGCCAGCAGCCAAGATGGGAGCCGCACAGATACGCAGTATTTT
TRBV6-5	TRBJ2-5	many	TRBD1	CASSYRDSLRETQYF	TGTGCCAGCAGTTACCGGGACAGCCTCCGGGAGACCCAGTACTTC
TRBV5-1	TRBJ2-2	.	.	CASHRENTGELFF	TGCGCCAGCCACCGGGAGAACACCGGGGAGCTGTTTTTT
TRBV18	TRBJ1-1	few	.	CASSPSQGPTEAFF	TGTGCCAGCTCACCAAGCCAGGGTCCCACTGAAGCTTTCTTT
TRBV7-9	TRBJ1-5	.	TRBD1	CASSWGTESNQPQHF	TGTGCCAGCAGTTGGGGGACAGAGAGCAATCAGCCCCAGCATTTT
TRBV5-1	TRBJ2-1	few	.	CASSLGSPGDEQFF	TGCGCCAGCAGCTTGGGATCCCCCGGGGATGAGCAGTTCTTC
TRBV12-3/TRBV12-4	TRBJ1-4	.	TRBD1	CASSLDRGNEKLFF	TGTGCCAGCAGCCTCGACAGGGGGAATGAAAAACTGTTTTTT
TRBV6-5	TRBJ1-2	few	TRBD1	CASSWGTGDGYTF	TGTGCCAGCAGCTGGGGGACAGGGGATGGCTACACCTTC
TRBV15	TRBJ2-5	few	.	CATSRDPGETQYF	TGTGCCACCAGCAGAGATCCGGGAGAGACCCAGTACTTC
TRBV28	TRBJ1-2	few	TRBD1	CASNLPQGSNYGYTF	TGTGCCAGCAACCTCCCACAGGGGAGTAACTATGGCTACACCTTC
TRBV2	TRBJ2-3	few	.	CASRAAGTQYF	TGTGCCAGCAGGGCAGCTGGTACGCAGTATTTT
TRBV7-9	TRBJ2-5	many	.	CASTSGVLRETQYF	TGTGCCAGCACTTCAGGGGTTTTGCGAGAGACCCAGTACTTC
TRBV18	TRBJ1-5	.	.	CASSPQGGAQQPQHF	TGTGCCAGCTCACCCCAAGGCGGGGCGCAGCAGCCCCAGCATTTT
TRBV20-1	TRBJ1-1	many	.	CSARDPARSTEAFF	TGCAGTGCTAGAGACCCGGCCAGGTCCACTGAAGCTTTCTTT
TRBV4-3	TRBJ1-2	.	.	CASSQEIGTRYGYTF	TGCGCCAGCAGCCAAGAGATTGGGACAAGGTACGGCTACACCTTC
TRBV4-3	TRBJ2-1	few	TRBD2	CASSQENVASGPNEQFF	TGCGCCAGCAGCCAAGAAAACGTGGCTAGCGGGCCGAATGAGCAGTTCTTC
TRBV20-1	TRBJ2-3	.	.	CSVPPRGSWTDTQYF	TGCAGTGTTCCTCCCCGGGGGTCTTGGACAGATACGCAGTATTTT
TRBV2	TRBJ2-5	.	.	CASSGQARETQYF	TGTGCCAGCAGTGGACAGGCTAGGGAGACCCAGTACTTC
TRBV7-2	TRBJ2-1	many	.	CASSLALRNEQFF	TGTGCCAGCAGCTTAGCGCTCCGCAATGAGCAGTTCTTC
TRBV5-1	TRBJ1-3	.	TRBD1	CASSPGQGNRNTIYF	TGCGCCAGCAGCCCGGGACAGGGGAATAGAAACACCATATATTTT
TRBV7-2	TRBJ2-3	.	.	CASSLPGPSDTQYF	TGTGCCAGCAGCTTACCCGGCCCCAGCGATACGCAGTATTTT
TRBV28	TRBJ1-6	few	TRBD1	CASSPGQGRHSPLHF	TGTGCCAGCAGTCCAGGACAGGGGAGGCATTCACCCCTCCACTTT
TRBV24-1	TRBJ2-7	.	TRBD1	CATSDFWEFPGQRDLEYF	TGTGCCACCAGTGATTTTTGGGAATTCCCGGGACAGCGCGATTTAGAGTACTTC
TRBV6-2/TRBV6-3	TRBJ1-2	few	.	CASTEGQPYLGYTF	TGTGCCAGCACCGAAGGCCAGCCCTATCTCGGCTACACCTTC
TRBV19	TRBJ1-2	.	TRBD1	CASSTGDRFGYTF	TGTGCCAGTAGTACCGGGGACAGGTTTGGCTACACCTTC
TRBV7-2	TRBJ2-1	many	.	CASRGAAYNEQFF	TGTGCCAGCAGAGGGGCTGCCTACAATGAGCAGTTCTTC
TRBV5-1	TRBJ2-1	.	.	CASSLVALGEQFF	TGCGCCAGCAGCTTGGTGGCGTTGGGTGAGCAGTTCTTC
TRBV30	TRBJ2-7	.	.	CAWSVLRGEQYF	TGTGCCTGGAGTGTACTAAGAGGGGAGCAGTACTTC
TRBV7-2	TRBJ2-5	few	TRBD2	CASSPGGAGVGETQYF	TGTGCCAGCAGCCCCGGGGGAGCGGGGGTCGGAGAGACCCAGTACTTC
TRBV4-1	TRBJ2-1	.	TRBD2	CASSYLAGAKDEQFF	TGCGCCAGCAGCTACTTAGCGGGCGCGAAGGATGAGCAGTTCTTC
TRBV11-2	TRBJ2-5	few	.	CASSEGRQETQYF	TGTGCCAGCAGCGAGGGGCGGCAAGAGACCCAGTACTTC
TRBV5-1	TRBJ2-2	few	TRBD2	CASNTGGTNTGELFF	TGCGCCAGCAACACGGGGGGGACGAACACCGGGGAGCTGTTTTTT
TRBV14	TRBJ1-1	few	TRBD1	CASSQKKQGDDTEAFF	TGTGCCAGCAGCCAAAAAAAGCAGGGGGACGACACTGAAGCTTTCTTT
TRBV7-2	TRBJ2-2	.	.	CASRPTPGELFF	TGTGCCAGCAGGCCTACCCCCGGGGAGCTGTTTTTT
TRBV20-1	TRBJ1-1	.	.	CSAHRDTEAFF	TGCAGTGCTCACAGGGACACTGAAGCTTTCTTT
TRBV19	TRBJ2-1	few	TRBD2	CASKATSGDFYNEQFF	TGTGCCAGTAAGGCGACTAGCGGGGACTTCTACAATGAGCAGTTCTTC
TRBV7-9	TRBJ1-1	.	.	CASSTPNTEAFF	TGTGCCAGCAGCACACCGAACACTGAAGCTTTCTTT
TRBV6-2/TRBV6-3	TRBJ2-1	.	.	CASSYWSEQFF	TGTGCCAGCAGTTACTGGAGTGAGCAGTTCTTC
TRBV4-3	TRBJ1-1	.	TRBD1	CASSQGDRTISEAFF	TGCGCCAGCAGCCAAGGGGACAGAACCATTTCTGAAGCTTTCTTT
TRBV20-1	TRBJ2-1	.	TRBD1	CSAIGQGKPEQFF	TGCAGTGCCATCGGACAGGGAAAGCCTGAGCAGTTCTTC
TRBV12-3/TRBV12-4	TRBJ1-2	few	.	CASSPQPGAYYGYTF	TGTGCCAGCAGTCCACAACCCGGGGCATACTATGGCTACACCTTC
TRBV20-1	TRBJ1-1	few	TRBD1	CSASLGTVSEAFF	TGCAGTGCTAGTTTGGGGACAGTCAGTGAAGCTTTCTTT
TRBV7-9	TRBJ1-1	few	.	CASSFRMIETEAFF	TGTGCCAGCAGCTTCAGGATGATTGAAACTGAAGCTTTCTTT
TRBV3-1	TRBJ2-1	.	.	CASTSAWGSNEQFF	TGTGCCAGCACCTCAGCGTGGGGTAGTAATGAGCAGTTCTTC
TRBV12-3/TRBV12-4	TRBJ1-5	few	TRBD1	CASSRTGEGQPQHF	TGTGCCAGCAGTAGGACAGGGGAGGGTCAGCCCCAGCATTTT
TRBV27	TRBJ1-5	.	.	CASSFGQGGNQPQHF	TGTGCCAGCAGTTTTGGCCAGGGTGGCAATCAGCCCCAGCATTTT
TRBV5-1	TRBJ2-3	.	TRBD1	CASSSRQGGRADTQYF	TGCGCCAGCAGCTCAAGACAGGGCGGTAGGGCAGATACGCAGTATTTT
TRBV10-3	TRBJ1-1	few	.	CAISESERGTEAFF	TGTGCCATCAGTGAGTCCGAACGGGGCACTGAAGCTTTCTTT
TRBV11-2	TRBJ2-5	many	TRBD1	CASSSDRGETQYF	TGTGCCAGCAGCTCAGACAGGGGTGAGACCCAGTACTTC
TRBV9	TRBJ2-3	few	.	CASSDLAGGDTQYF	TGTGCCAGCAGCGACCTAGCCGGTGGAGATACGCAGTATTTT
TRBV5-1	TRBJ1-6	many	.	CASSLETGPNSPLHF	TGCGCCAGCAGCTTGGAAACAGGGCCAAATTCACCCCTCCACTTT
TRBV20-1	TRBJ2-1	.	TRBD2	CSVLSGGAYNEQFF	TGCAGTGTTCTTAGCGGGGGGGCCTACAATGAGCAGTTCTTC